The next 27 T cell receptor beta chains were all read from a single sample in a study of vaccination effects on CD4 cells after COVID-19. No antigen has been assigned to these receptors. Produced via immunoSEQ multiplex PCR; TCRdb's table is partial and in-frame only. In the table there are about 73,000 clones, about 79% of which are singletons. Using viral peptide pools, the ViraFEST assay grew out antigen-specific CD4+ T cells prior to sequencing. When less than 13 days of culture had elapsed, CD4+ T cells were isolated. Nobody among the vaccine recipients had prior SARS-CoV-2 infection (nucleocapsid antibodies were negative). The starting material was CD4+ T cells from PBMCs cultured with SARS-CoV-2 spike peptides, obtained before COVID-19 vaccination. These receptors originate from a human donor who received a COVID-19 vaccine.

There are a few counts of this clone. The gene calls are TRBV19 and TRBJ1-1; D unclear. CDR3 size: 12 residues. The V gene lost 8 bases and the J gene lost 1 base, with 8 bases spanning the gap. Germline assignment: CDR1 LNHDA and CDR2 SQIVND (reference sequence). In DNA form, the CDR3 reads TGTGCCAGTTCGCCGAGGAACACTGAAGCTTTCTTT. This gives the protein CASSPRNTEAFF.

The chain joins TRBV5-1 to TRBJ2-3; the match to TRBD2 covers 10 bases. Trimming cost V 0 bases and J 6 bases; bases outside gene matches: 4. Per germline, CDR1 SGHRS and CDR2 YFSETQ. CDR3 length: 15 residues. CDR3 nucleotides: TGCGCCAGCAGCTTGGGTGGGACTAGCGCTGATACGCAGTATTTT. It translates to CASSLGGTSADTQYF. Variable domain in full (rest from reference TRBV5-1 and TRBJ2-3): KAGVTQTPRYLIKTRGQQVTLSCSPISGHRSVSWYQQTPGQGLQFLFEYFSETQRNKGNFPGRFSGRQFSNSRSEMNVSTLELGDSALYLCASSLGGTSADTQYFGPGTRLTVL.

The chain couples TRBV3-1 (or the pseudogene TRBV3-2) to TRBJ1-2; unclear D gene. Germline-derived CDR1 and CDR2 are LGHDT and YNNKEL (reference sequence). The CDR3 extends over 14 amino acids. V dropped 3 bases and J dropped 2 bases, with 10 bases sitting between them. The CDR3 is CASSQQERNYGYTF. CDR3 coding DNA: TGTGCCAGCAGCCAGCAGGAACGGAACTATGGCTACACCTTC.

This clone came up once. This sequence joins TRBV5-1 and TRBJ2-2; D is unresolved. Per germline, CDR1 SGHRS and CDR2 YFSETQ. V gave up 1 base and J gave up 0 bases, with 7 bases separating them. The CDR3 is 15 amino acids. The CDR3 coding sequence is TGCGCCAGCAGCTTGCACAGCGCGAACACCGGGGAGCTGTTTTTT. Encoded protein: CASSLHSANTGELFF.

This clone was seen a few times. This chain links TRBV12-3 or TRBV12-4 with TRBJ1-1, with D tentatively TRBD1 (6 bases). V lost 6 bases and J lost 11, with 16 bases in between. The CDR3 extends over 12 amino acids. CDR3 sequence (DNA): TGTGCCAGCAGGGAACAGGGTCGTCTGGCTTTCTTT. Translated, it gives CASREQGRLAFF.

This rearrangement joins TRBV11-2 to TRBJ2-2; no firm D call. Germline CDR1 and CDR2: SGHAT and FQNNGV. CDR3 length: 14 amino acids. The V end was cut by 7 bases, the J end by 2 bases, with 11 bases between. The CDR3 DNA is TGTGCCAGCACCAAGGAACCCAACACCGGGGAGCTGTTTTTT. The encoded protein is CASTKEPNTGELFF.

This clone was found once. The chain links TRBV5-5 to TRBJ1-1; D is possibly TRBD1 (5 bases). Trimming removed 5 bases at V and 4 bases at J, with 15 bases between. This CDR3 is built from 14 residues. Germline CDR1 and CDR2: SGHKS and YYEKEE (reference sequence). This chain's CDR3 is CASRRTLNPTEAFF. The CDR3 nucleotides are TGTGCCAGCAGAAGGACACTAAATCCCACTGAAGCTTTCTTT.

The chain carries TRBV14 and TRBJ1-1; D uncertain. V was pared by 0 bases and J by 1 base, with 12 bases between. The germline gives CDR1 SGHDN, CDR2 FVKESK. The CDR3 loop spans 16 amino acids. CDR3 region: CASSQDLGKGNTEAFF. CDR3 nucleotides: TGTGCCAGCAGCCAAGACCTCGGAAAGGGGAACACTGAAGCTTTCTTT.

J is TRBJ2-4 and V is TRBV4-1; 8 nucleotides line up with TRBD1. This CDR3 is 15 amino acids long. V dropped 3 bases and J dropped 1; count of bases not matched to a gene: 2. Germline CDR1 reads MGHRA; CDR2 reads YSYEKL. The CDR3 loop is CASSHYRGAKNIQYF. Written as DNA, the CDR3 is TGCGCCAGCAGCCACTACAGGGGGGCCAAAAACATTCAGTACTTC.

The rearrangement uses TRBV4-2 and TRBJ2-1; TRBD2 matches at 10 bases. Trimming removed 1 base from V and 4 bases from J; junction bases left unmatched: 10. The V gene's germline CDR1 is LGHNA and CDR2 YNFKEQ. CDR3 length: 18 residues. This CDR3 is CASSQAGPSGGPYNEQFF. The CDR3 nucleotides are TGTGCCAGCAGCCAAGCCGGCCCTAGCGGGGGCCCTTACAATGAGCAGTTCTTC.

The chain uses TRBV7-2 and TRBJ1-5; tentative D call: TRBD1 (5 bases). The germline CDR1 and CDR2 sequences are SGHTA and FQGNSA. V shed 3 bases and J shed 2 bases, with 11 bases lying between them. The CDR3 is 15 amino acids. The CDR3: CASSFRQGGNQPQHF. The DNA for the CDR3 is TGTGCCAGCAGCTTTCGGCAGGGCGGCAATCAGCCCCAGCATTTT.

This clone appeared a few times. V and J are TRBV9 and TRBJ1-5; no clear D gene. The CDR3 spans 15 residues. Trimming took off 3 bases at V and 3 bases at J, with 13 bases between the two ends. Germline V gives CDR1 SGDLS, CDR2 YYNGEE. The DNA of the CDR3 is TGTGCCAGCAGCGCGGACGGAATCTACAATCAGCCCCAGCATTTT. Protein: CASSADGIYNQPQHF.

The CDR3 bases are TGTGCCAGCAGCTTTGGGACGGTGAACACTGAAGCTTTCTTT. This translates into CASSFGTVNTEAFF. J is TRBJ1-1 and V is TRBV7-2, with D possibly matching TRBD1 (5 bases). Trimming cost V 3 bases and J 0 bases, with 8 bases left between them. This CDR3 is 14 amino acids long. Germline V CDR1 and CDR2: SGHTA, FQGNSA.

V usage is TRBV11-2 and J usage is TRBJ1-5; D possibly corresponds to TRBD1 (5 bases). V dropped 5 bases and J dropped 1 base, with 9 bases sitting between them. CDR3 length: 14 amino acids. Germline loops: CDR1 SGHAT, CDR2 FQNNGV. In DNA, the CDR3 is TGTGCCAGCAGCCCGGGACGGAGCAATCAGCCCCAGCATTTT. It encodes CASSPGRSNQPQHF.

This clone occurred once. The chain combines TRBV19 with TRBJ2-5, with a tentative D call TRBD2 (6 bases). This CDR3 is built from 16 residues. The germline V and J ends were trimmed by 3 bases and 1 base, with 15 bases remaining between them. Germline CDR1 is LNHDA and CDR2 is SQIVND (reference sequence). CDR3 protein: CASSIWRVNTQETQYF. The CDR3 bases are TGTGCCAGTAGTATCTGGAGGGTAAATACCCAAGAGACCCAGTACTTC.

This clone was observed once. The J gene is TRBJ1-1, the V gene TRBV4-3, with D maybe TRBD1 (5 bases). This CDR3 contains 18 residues. Germline values: CDR1 LGHNA, CDR2 YSLEER. V was pared by 6 bases and J by 0 bases, with 23 bases between. Here the CDR3 DNA reads TGCGCCAGCAGTCGTAGGTGGGGCGCGGATACAATGAACACTGAAGCTTTCTTT. Encoded protein: CASSRRWGADTMNTEAFF.

The gene calls are TRBV7-9 and TRBJ1-1, with a weak D call TRBD1 (5 bases). Germline lookup yields CDR1 SEHNR and CDR2 FQNEAQ (reference sequence). V was shortened by 1 base and J by 9 bases, with 12 bases between the two germline ends. The length of the CDR3 is 13 residues. CDR3 in DNA: TGTGCCAGCAGCTTAGAGCAGGGAACCCAAGCTTTCTTT. Its protein product is CASSLEQGTQAFF. Full variable domain (rest looked up from reference TRBV7-9 and TRBJ1-1): DTGVSQNPRHKITKRGQNVTFRCDPISEHNRLYWYRQTLGQGPEFLTYFQNEAQLEKSRLLSDRFSAERPKGSFSTLEIQRTEQGDSAMYLCASSLEQGTQAFFGQGTRLTVV.

The V gene is TRBV5-7, the J gene TRBJ2-1; TRBD2 matches 9 bases. TRBV5-7 is labeled an ORF, and its function is uncertain. The CDR3 has 19 amino acids. V shed 4 bases, J shed 7 bases, and the junction held 21 bases outside the gene matches. In DNA form, the CDR3 reads TGTGCCAGCAGCCCCGATCGTGGGGCGGGGGGGCTCGTTATGAATGAGCAGTTCTTC. Encoded protein: CASSPDRGAGGLVMNEQFF.

The chain is built from TRBV29-1 and TRBJ1-5, with TRBD1 identical over 8 bases. The J segment lost 5 bases and the V segment lost 7 bases, leaving 7 bases of the junction unmatched. The CDR3 covers 13 residues. CDR1 SQVTM and CDR2 ANQGSEA come from the germline V gene. In DNA, the CDR3 is TGCAGCGGTGGACAGGGAATAGATCAGCCCCAGCATTTT. It yields the protein CSGGQGIDQPQHF. Looking up the rest from reference TRBV29-1 and TRBJ1-5 gives the full variable domain: SAVISQKPSRDICQRGTSLTIQCQVDSQVTMMFWYRQQPGQSLTLIATANQGSEATYESGFVIDKFPISRPNLTFSTLTVSNMSPEDSSIYLCSGGQGIDQPQHFGDGTRLSIL.

The CDR3 region is CAWRRVDNSGNTIYF. CDR3 coding DNA: TGTGCCTGGAGACGGGTCGACAACTCTGGAAACACCATATATTTT. The V call is TRBV30, the J call TRBJ1-3; no definite D call. Per the germline V gene, CDR1 is GTSNPN and CDR2 is SVGIG (reference sequence). Deletions cut 3 bases from V and 0 bases from J, with 12 bases between. This CDR3 has 15 residues.

The chain links TRBV2 to TRBJ2-3; no clear D gene. V was pared by 5 bases and J by 3 bases, with 9 bases between. Germline V lookup: CDR1 SNHLY, CDR2 FYNNEI. The CDR3 extends over 13 amino acids. The CDR3 sequence: CASSPERTDTQYF. The CDR3, as DNA: TGTGCCAGCAGTCCGGAGCGAACAGATACGCAGTATTTT. Variable domain in full (rest from reference TRBV2 and TRBJ2-3): EPEVTQTPSHQVTQMGQEVILRCVPISNHLYFYWYRQILGQKVEFLVSFYNNEISEKSEIFDDQFSVERPDGSNFTLKIRSTKLEDSAMYFCASSPERTDTQYFGPGTRLTVL.

This chain links TRBV5-1 with TRBJ2-6; 10 bases fit TRBD1. CDR1 SGHRS and CDR2 YFSETQ come from the germline V gene. The CDR3 is made up of 16 amino acids. V trimming: 7 bases; J trimming: 1 base; junction bases outside the gene matches: 5. CDR3 sequence reads: CASLPGQGSGANVLTF. CDR3 DNA: TGCGCCAGCCTACCGGGACAGGGGTCTGGGGCCAACGTCCTGACTTTC. Complete variable domain (other parts from reference TRBV5-1 and TRBJ2-6): KAGVTQTPRYLIKTRGQQVTLSCSPISGHRSVSWYQQTPGQGLQFLFEYFSETQRNKGNFPGRFSGRQFSNSRSEMNVSTLELGDSALYLCASLPGQGSGANVLTFGAGSRLTVL.

V is TRBV9 and J is TRBJ2-3; D is possibly TRBD2 (5 bases). The CDR3 is made up of 15 amino acids. Germline V lookup: CDR1 SGDLS, CDR2 YYNGEE. Trimming cost V 0 bases and J 3 bases, with 11 bases left between them. The CDR3 here is CASSVAGLKTDTQYF. CDR3 bases: TGTGCCAGCAGCGTAGCCGGACTCAAAACAGATACGCAGTATTTT.

This chain links TRBV4-3 with TRBJ2-5, with 8 nucleotides matching TRBD2. The CDR3 totals 16 residues. J gave up 4 bases and V 5 bases, and 12 bases lay outside the gene matches. Germline values: CDR1 LGHNA, CDR2 YSLEER. CDR3 DNA: TGCGCCAGCAGCAGGGGCGGGGGGCTCGTACGAGAGACCCAGTACTTC. This codes for CASSRGGGLVRETQYF.

This clone was observed a single time. The chain recombines TRBV28 with TRBJ2-7, with D perhaps matching TRBD1 or TRBD2 (5 bases each). V dropped 5 bases and J dropped 2 bases, with 19 bases sitting between them. The CDR3 is made up of 16 amino acids. CDR1 MDHEN and CDR2 SYDVKM come from the germline V gene. CDR3 loop: CASSPTGTLSPYEQYV. CDR3 bases: TGTGCCAGCAGTCCAACCGGGACCTTAAGCCCCTACGAGCAGTACGTC.

The CDR3 here is CASSQFRGVSTDTQYF. CDR3 bases: TGTGCCAGCAGCCAATTCAGGGGAGTTTCCACAGATACGCAGTATTTT. V usage is TRBV3-1 (or the pseudogene TRBV3-2) and J usage is TRBJ2-3; TRBD1 is a possible D gene (6 bases). The CDR3 contains 16 residues. Germline V gene lookup returns CDR1 LGHDT and CDR2 YNNKEL (reference sequence). V was shortened by 2 bases and J by 2 bases, with 14 bases between the two germline ends.

This clone has a single count. V is TRBV2 and J is TRBJ2-6, with a weak D call TRBD1 (6 bases). The germline V gene has CDR1 SNHLY and CDR2 FYNNEI. V lost 6 bases, J lost 5 bases, and 14 bases lay in between. The CDR3 runs to 15 residues. As DNA, the CDR3 is TGTGCCAGCAGACGACAGGACACTCGGGCCAACGTCCTGACTTTC. Protein: CASRRQDTRANVLTF.